This is a list of T cell receptor beta chains from one sample in a study of early T cells in non-severe SARS-CoV-2 infection. One entry per CDR3 protein, called by TCRdb with MiXCR from the 5' RACE reads. The top ten hold 5.6% of the sample, which has more than 20,000 distinct CDR3 sequences, about 4.1% seen once. The specimen sequenced was whole blood. The receptors were sampled from an adult who was a healthcare worker with PCR-confirmed SARS-CoV-2 infection or an uninfected control (not recorded which). The CDR3 runs from the conserved cysteine through the conserved F or W. A D gene is named only where the DNA matches it firmly. Clone size appears in some rows only: once, few, many, or a class for an expanded clone.

>medium-sized|NA|TRBV27|TRBJ1-5
TGTGCCAGCAGCCGGACACGGGGCAATCAGCCCCAGCATTTT
CASSRTRGNQPQHF
>many|NA|TRBV7-3|TRBJ2-3
TGTGCCAGCAGCTCCGGACTGCCGGATACGCAGTATTTT
CASSSGLPDTQYF
>NA|NA|TRBV12-3/TRBV12-4|TRBJ2-1
TGTGCCAGCAGTCAAGGGACCCCCAATGAGCAGTTCTTC
CASSQGTPNEQFF
>few|TRBD1|TRBV6-2/TRBV6-3|TRBJ2-7
TGTGCCAGCATCCCGCGGGGACAGGGTTCCCACGAGCAGTACTTC
CASIPRGQGSHEQYF
>many|TRBD1|TRBV11-2|TRBJ2-5
TGTGCCAGCAGCTTAGATACAGGGGACCCCCAAGAGACCCAGTACTTC
CASSLDTGDPQETQYF
>many|TRBD2|TRBV20-1|TRBJ2-1
TGCAGTGCCGTTGATAACAGACTAGCCGCCTACAATGAGCAGTTCTTC
CSAVDNRLAAYNEQFF
>many|TRBD1|TRBV7-9|TRBJ2-5
TGTGCCAGCAGCTTAGTTGGGACAGTAATCTCAGAGACCCAGTACTTC
CASSLVGTVISETQYF
>many|NA|TRBV6-5|TRBJ1-2
TGTGCCAGCAGTTACTCGGGGGGGGCCGATGGCTACACCTTC
CASSYSGGADGYTF
>many|TRBD2|TRBV20-1|TRBJ2-1
TGCAGTGCTTCGGGACTAGCGGACAATGAGCAGTTCTTC
CSASGLADNEQFF
>many|TRBD2|TRBV9|TRBJ2-2
TGTGCCAGCAGCGTACTCGCGGGGGGGCCTAGCACCGGGGAGCTGTTTTTT
CASSVLAGGPSTGELFF
>few|TRBD1|TRBV19|TRBJ2-3
TGTGCCAGTATCTCGACAGGGACAGATACGCAGTATTTT
CASISTGTDTQYF
>many|TRBD1|TRBV28|TRBJ2-3
TGTGCCAGCAGTTCAACAGGGGGCAGCACAGATACGCAGTATTTT
CASSSTGGSTDTQYF
>few|NA|TRBV10-3|TRBJ2-2
TGTGCCATCAGAGGGACAACGAACACCGGGGAGCTGTTTTTT
CAIRGTTNTGELFF
>many|NA|TRBV6-1|TRBJ1-2
TGTGCCAGCAGTCAAATACGGGACTATGGCTACACCTTC
CASSQIRDYGYTF
>many|TRBD1|TRBV2|TRBJ1-5
TGTGCCAGCGCCGGGACAGGGTCTAGCAATCAGCCCCAGCATTTT
CASAGTGSSNQPQHF
>many|TRBD1|TRBV20-1|TRBJ1-2
TGCAGTGCCGGGACAGGTTATGGCTACACCTTC
CSAGTGYGYTF
>few|TRBD1|TRBV30|TRBJ2-7
TGTGCCTTGTGGACAGGGAATAGGTACGAGCAGTACTTC
CALWTGNRYEQYF
>NA|NA|TRBV27|TRBJ2-7
TGTGCCAGCAGCCGGTCGGGCGGGATCTACGGGCAGTACTTC
CASSRSGGIYGQYF
>many|TRBD1|TRBV14|TRBJ2-1
TGTGCCAGCAGCCCGTACCTTAGGGACAGGGGAGGCAAGCAGTTCTTC
CASSPYLRDRGGKQFF
>many|NA|TRBV29-1|TRBJ1-1
TGCAGCGTTGCGAGCGTGAGGGTGAACACTGAAGCTTTCTTT
CSVASVRVNTEAFF
>many|TRBD2|TRBV12-3/TRBV12-4|TRBJ2-3
TGTGCCAGCACCGAACTAGCGGGGGTCAGAGATACGCAGTATTTT
CASTELAGVRDTQYF
>many|TRBD2|TRBV7-2|TRBJ2-7
TGTGCCAGCAGCTCCCTAGCGGGGGATGAGCAGTACTTC
CASSSLAGDEQYF
>medium-sized|NA|TRBV29-1|TRBJ1-1
TGCAGCATTGAGGGAACGGCGCGATGGAACACTGAAGCTTTCTTT
CSIEGTARWNTEAFF
>many|TRBD1|TRBV9|TRBJ2-2
TGTGCCAGCAGCGAGACAGGGACGAACACCGGGGAGCTGTTTTTT
CASSETGTNTGELFF
>many|NA|TRBV7-2|TRBJ2-3
TGTGCCAGCAGCCCCACGGCAGATACGCAGTATTTT
CASSPTADTQYF
>many|TRBD2|TRBV12-3/TRBV12-4|TRBJ2-6
TGTGCCAGCAGTTTCGTTTATAGCGGGGTCTCTGGGGCCAACGTCCTGACTTTC
CASSFVYSGVSGANVLTF
>many|NA|TRBV28|TRBJ1-6
TGTGCCAGCAGTTTCTCCGGGACACTGAATTCACCCCTCCACTTT
CASSFSGTLNSPLHF
>few|NA|TRBV10-3|TRBJ1-1
TGTGCCATCAGTCCCCGGACGGAGAACACTGAAGCTTTCTTT
CAISPRTENTEAFF
>NA|TRBD1|TRBV28|TRBJ2-6
TGTGCCAGCAGTACTCGACAGGGGGCTATTGGGGCCAACGTCCTGACTTTC
CASSTRQGAIGANVLTF
>many|NA|TRBV18|TRBJ2-2
TGTGCCAGCTCGGCTGCTTTGCAGGTGAACACCGGGGAGCTGTTTTTT
CASSAALQVNTGELFF
>many|TRBD2|TRBV11-2|TRBJ2-1
TGTGCCAGCAGCTTCCCTAGCGGGGGGGCCAAGAATGAGCAGTTCTTC
CASSFPSGGAKNEQFF
>many|NA|TRBV27|TRBJ1-3
TGTGCCAGCAGATCGGAACAGGGAGAAGGAAACACCATATATTTT
CASRSEQGEGNTIYF
>few|NA|TRBV27|TRBJ1-2
TGTGCCAGCAGTTTAACTGGAGGGAACTATGGCTACACCTTC
CASSLTGGNYGYTF
>many|NA|TRBV7-9|TRBJ1-3
TGTGCCAGCAGCTCGGGGCCCGGGATCACAGCCGCGCTCACCATATATTTT
CASSSGPGITAALTIYF
>many|TRBD2|TRBV10-2|TRBJ2-7
TGCGCCAGCAGTGAACCAGAACTAGCGGGGGTCTCCTACGAGCAGTACTTC
CASSEPELAGVSYEQYF
>many|NA|TRBV11-2|TRBJ2-3
TGTGCCAGCAGCCCAGGCCCAGGGCTTGGCACAGATACGCAGTATTTT
CASSPGPGLGTDTQYF
>many|NA|TRBV28|TRBJ2-7
TGTGCCAGCAGTAACCCCGGGCCCTACGAGCAGTACTTC
CASSNPGPYEQYF
>many|NA|TRBV9|TRBJ2-7
TGTGCCAGCAGCGTGGCGGCATCCTCCTACGAGCAGTACTTC
CASSVAASSYEQYF
>many|NA|TRBV5-6|TRBJ2-3
TGTGCCAGCAGCTTGGTCTGGGCAGATGCAGATACGCAGTATTTT
CASSLVWADADTQYF
>many|NA|TRBV11-2|TRBJ2-1
TGTGCCAGCAGCCTAGTAAGGGGGTACAATGAGCAGTTCTTC
CASSLVRGYNEQFF
>many|TRBD1|TRBV19|TRBJ2-7
TGTGCCACTAAAAGACAGGGGCGCTCCTACGAGCAGTACTTC
CATKRQGRSYEQYF
>many|TRBD1|TRBV30|TRBJ1-1
TGTGCCTGGGGACAGGGTGGCACTGAAGCTTTCTTT
CAWGQGGTEAFF
>many|NA|TRBV28|TRBJ1-5
TGTGCCAGCAGCACCGGGCATAGCAATCAGCCCCAGCATTTT
CASSTGHSNQPQHF
>many|NA|TRBV20-1|TRBJ1-4
TGCAGTGCTCCGGGACTCTCCCTAACTAATGAAAAACTGTTTTTT
CSAPGLSLTNEKLFF
>many|TRBD1|TRBV10-1|TRBJ1-5
TGCGCCAGCAGGGCTGACAGGGGTGGTCAGCCCCAGCTTTTT
CASRADRGGQPQLF
>few|NA|TRBV11-2|TRBJ2-7
TGTGCCAGCAGACCCATCGACAGGGAGGGTCTGCAGTACTTC
CASRPIDREGLQYF
>many|NA|TRBV4-1|TRBJ1-5
TGCGCCAGCAGCCAAAGTCACCCAACGAATCAGCCCCAGCATTTT
CASSQSHPTNQPQHF
>many|NA|TRBV10-3|TRBJ2-7
TGTGCCATCATGGCAGGCGCCTTCGTCTACGAGCAGTACTTC
CAIMAGAFVYEQYF
>many|NA|TRBV7-9|TRBJ2-5
TGTGCCAGCAGCGCAAGATCCGGCGGGTACCAAGAGACCCAGTACTTC
CASSARSGGYQETQYF